This T cell receptor beta chain was sequenced in a study of regulatory T cells in long-lasting Graves disease. As for time point: newly diagnosed GD, antithyroid drugs for less than 3 months. Construction of the TCR library relied on RNA isolated from PBMCs. Through Arm-PCR of CDR3 regions and iRepertoire HTBI primers, TCR beta libraries were built. From the multiplex PCR reads, TCRdb called clonotypes with MiXCR, one entry per CDR3 protein. The sample has about 530,000 distinct CDR3 sequences, 15% to 20% seen once. The sample holds many counts of this clonotype. The sample also formed part of further work on T cells in Graves' hyperthyroidism and ophthalmopathy.

The material was peripheral blood mononuclear cells (PBMCs), obtained at new diagnosis, from a patient treated with antithyroid drugs. This receptor was taken from a woman aged 40-65 years with Graves disease.

In nucleotides, the CDR3 is TGTGCCAGCAGCCTTTTTCTAGGATCGTCTAGGGATGAGCAGTTCTTC. Its protein is CASSLFLGSSRDEQFF. The chain employs TRBV3-1 and TRBJ2-1; D call uncertain. Germline V gene sequence: CDR1 LGHDT, CDR2 YNNKEL (reference sequence). The V end lost 4 bases, the J end lost 8 bases, and 21 bases lay between the germline ends. The CDR3 has 16 residues.